This record covers a single T cell receptor beta chain. The antigen it binds to is not known. There are no base qualities to consult, and no much larger clone falls within one base. This specimen belongs to a study of blood T cell repertoires in COVID-19 (TCRdb year 2020). Background for the entire study: The collaborator samples originated in the United States, Italy and Spain and spanned the acute and convalescent phases of COVID-19. The material from the prospective study consisted of cDNA or gDNA derived from T cells, B-cell-depleted T cells, or PBMCs. Subjects who had been exposed to COVID-19, were actively infected with it, or had recovered from it provided the deeply sampled blood TCRbeta repertoires that made up the dataset. The repertoires were released in a freely available public database intended as a resource for research on the immune response to SARS-CoV-2. The samples were drawn from two sources: the first 160 participants of the ongoing ImmuneRACE study, and 950 to 1,500 subjects contributed by 6 global collaborators. A de-identified subject ID, COVID-19 status, age in years and sex were almost always included in the sample metadata. HLA class I and class II types, where available, came from metadata supplied by the sample provider rather than from assay-based typing. The research as a whole found: The quantity of clinical and demographic metadata differed by source and by participant and was supplied without curation.

From its cysteine to its phenylalanine, the CDR3 spans 13 amino acids. Of all the DNA, just the CDR3 is kept, 39 bases in frame from base 1. Trimming at the junction amounts to 11 bases on V and 0 bases on J, and the germline ends lie 11 bases apart. Via the germline V gene (reference sequence), CDR1 is MNHNY and CDR2 SVGAGI. TCRbeta CDR3 regions were amplified from genomic DNA using the immunoSEQ Assay, a bias-controlled multiplex PCR. Turning to the authors' computational methods: The number of nucleated cells in each sample was estimated by amplification of reference gene primers within the assay. Sequence reads were collapsed and filtered to measure the absolute abundance of every unique TCRbeta CDR3 rearrangement. For each sample, productive Simpson clonality was calculated as the square root of Simpson's diversity index over productive rearrangements. As stored in TCRdb, this immuneACCESS dataset retains in-frame rearrangements with V and J assigned. A fraction of the clones does not appear; measured against another copy, unresolved V genes explain less than half of the discrepancy, and the remainder lacks a known reason. Clone size and V and J calls were adopted from that table, with D and trimming inferred from the DNA. This sample is represented by over 120,000 clones; 81% of them were singletons. Jointly, the top ten make up roughly 8.2% of the sample.

Whole blood was collected in K2EDTA tubes by collaborating institutions according to the institutions' own protocols. For TCRbeta analysis, collaborators shipped samples in one of three forms: frozen whole blood, isolated PBMCs, or DNA extracted from either of those sample types. The sequence derives from a human donor in a cohort sampled during active COVID-19. Here the chain combines TRBV6-6 and TRBJ1-3; the D segment could be TRBD1, given 6 matching bases. Sequenced: peripheral blood. This receptor has the CDR3 CAARGDSGNTIYF. The DNA reads TGTGCCGCCAGGGGTGACTCTGGAAACACCATATATTTT.